This T cell receptor beta chain was found in a study of post-analysis software for immune sequencing data. As for the study in general: The courses of disease that were included comprised relapsing-remitting, secondary progressive and progressive-relapsing multiple sclerosis. Study findings and constraints: Samples from a shared batch, those prepared together, strongly co-clustered by F measure. Controls had significantly higher normalized Chao1 diversity than multiple sclerosis patients. Comparison of patients with controls showed about 5 TRBV segments more frequent in patients, TRBV5-6, TRBV5-1 and TRBV20-1 among them.

Unique molecular identifiers featured in each of the TCR beta cDNA libraries. Some 500,000 cDNA molecules came from around 0.96 to 9.9 million T cells. TCRdb re-called the PCR reads with MiXCR, one entry per CDR3 protein. The top ten clones hold roughly 1.6% of a sample with roughly 170,000 distinct CDR3 sequences, about 30% of them seen once. This clonotype was detected ten times or more. Its antigen is not identified. This CDR3 has 14 amino acids. Trimming took 2 bases from V and 4 from J, leaving 15 bases between them. Germline V lookup: CDR1 DFQATT, CDR2 SNEGSKA (reference sequence). Material for sequencing was blood. V gene TRBV20-1 combines with J gene TRBJ2-7; no clear D. The receptor was isolated from a girl between 10 and 17 years old with multiple sclerosis. The CDR3 protein is CSARSGLLPYEQYF. The CDR3 DNA reads TGCAGTGCTAGATCCGGTTTGCTACCTTACGAGCAGTACTTC.